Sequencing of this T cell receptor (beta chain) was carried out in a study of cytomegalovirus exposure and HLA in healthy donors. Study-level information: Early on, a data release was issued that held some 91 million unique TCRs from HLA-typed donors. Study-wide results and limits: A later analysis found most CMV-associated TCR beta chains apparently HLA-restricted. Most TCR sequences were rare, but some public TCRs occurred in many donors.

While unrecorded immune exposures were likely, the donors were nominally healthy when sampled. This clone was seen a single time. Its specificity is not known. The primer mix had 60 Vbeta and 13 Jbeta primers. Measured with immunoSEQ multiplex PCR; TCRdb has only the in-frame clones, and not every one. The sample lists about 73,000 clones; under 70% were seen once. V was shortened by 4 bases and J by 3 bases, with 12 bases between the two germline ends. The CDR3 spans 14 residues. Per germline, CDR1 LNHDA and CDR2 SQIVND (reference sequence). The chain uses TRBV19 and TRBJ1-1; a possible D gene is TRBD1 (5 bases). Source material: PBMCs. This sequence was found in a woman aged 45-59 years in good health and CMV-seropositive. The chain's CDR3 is CASSKQGRDTEAFF. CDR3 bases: TGTGCCAGTAGTAAGCAGGGTAGAGACACTGAAGCTTTCTTT.